Following are 8 T cell receptor beta chains from one sample sequenced in a study of blood T cell repertoires in COVID-19 (dated by TCRdb to 2018 to 2021). Library preparation was by the immunoSEQ multiplex PCR assay. TCRdb took this table from immuneACCESS and kept in-frame rearrangements with V and J called. Such tables lack part of the clones; where checked against another copy, unresolved V genes explain under half of the gap, and the rest is unexplained. Here the sample has roughly 47,000 clones; roughly 85% occur a single time. Clones ranked in the top ten supply about 4.2% of the sample. Sample: peripheral blood. These receptors were taken from a woman in her 70s with acute or convalescent COVID-19.

This clone was recorded a few times. Mismatch with germline at one junction end may stem from a read error. V is TRBV7-9 and J is TRBJ1-5; 8 positions agree with TRBD1. This CDR3 is built from 14 residues. Germline V gene sequence: CDR1 SEHNR, CDR2 FQNEAQ (reference sequence). In DNA form, the CDR3 reads TGTGCCAGCAGTTTAGGGACAGGTTGGCAGCCCCAGCATTTT. Protein: CASSLGTGWQPQHF.

V and J are TRBV20-1 and TRBJ1-2; 7 bases align to TRBD1. The CDR3 spans 16 residues. V trimming: 3 bases; J trimming: 0 bases; junction bases outside the gene matches: 10. Germline V gene data show CDR1 as DFQATT and CDR2 as SNEGSKA (reference sequence). The CDR3 nucleotides read TGCAGTGCTAGTTCCCACAGGGGACCCCCTAACTATGGCTACACCTTC. Its protein product is CSASSHRGPPNYGYTF.

The chain has TRBV7-9 and TRBJ1-2, with 7 bases lining up with TRBD1. Looked up from germline, CDR1 is SEHNR and CDR2 is FQNEAQ (reference sequence). V dropped 4 bases and J dropped 4; count of bases not matched to a gene: 9. The CDR3 length is 15 residues. As DNA, the CDR3 is TGTGCCAGCAGCTCGGGGACAGTTAGGCCCTATGGCTACACCTTC. Translating gives CASSSGTVRPYGYTF. The full variable domain, its missing parts supplied by reference TRBV7-9 and TRBJ1-2, is DTGVSQNPRHKITKRGQNVTFRCDPISEHNRLYWYRQTLGQGPEFLTYFQNEAQLEKSRLLSDRFSAERPKGSFSTLEIQRTEQGDSAMYLCASSSGTVRPYGYTFGSGTRLTVV.

This sequence joins TRBV21-1 and TRBJ2-7; TRBD2, as called in the table, went unchecked against the DNA. TRBV21-1 is marked as a pseudogene. This CDR3 spans 15 amino acids. The CDR3 sequence is CASPFSGRVSYEQYF. CDR3 sequence (DNA): TGTGCCAGCCCTTTTAGCGGGAGGGTTTCCTACGAGCAGTACTTC.

DNA for the CDR3: TGTGCCAGTAGTAAGGGGGCCGCTGGGTACAATGAGCAGTTCTTC. It codes for CASSKGAAGYNEQFF. V gene TRBV19 combines with J gene TRBJ2-1; TRBD1 matches 7 bases. The CDR3 is made up of 15 amino acids. The V gene end was trimmed by 4 bases and the J gene end by 4 bases; junction bases not matched to a gene: 7. Germline V gene sequence: CDR1 LNHDA, CDR2 SQIVND (reference sequence).

The genes are TRBV14 and TRBJ2-7; no clear D. The V end was cut by 0 bases, the J end by 0 bases, with 12 bases between. CDR1 and CDR2 from the germline V gene are SGHDN and FVKESK. This CDR3 has 16 amino acids. CDR3 loop: CASSQDLNPSSYEQYF. DNA for the CDR3: TGTGCCAGCAGCCAAGATTTGAATCCTAGCTCCTACGAGCAGTACTTC.

The chain joins TRBV19 to TRBJ1-5; the match to TRBD1 covers 7 bases. This CDR3 is built from 15 residues. The trim removed 2 bases at V and 1 base at J, leaving 2 bases unmatched. Germline V CDR1 and CDR2: LNHDA, SQIVND (reference sequence). The CDR3: CASSIQTGSNQPQHF. For the CDR3, the DNA is TGTGCCAGTAGTATACAGACAGGGAGCAATCAGCCCCAGCATTTT.

This clone was observed once. This chain connects TRBV7-9 to TRBJ2-1, with D tentatively TRBD2 (6 bases). Germline V gives CDR1 SEHNR, CDR2 FQNEAQ (reference sequence). There are 14 residues in the CDR3. V lost 5 bases and J lost 4, with 12 bases in between. The CDR3 nucleotides read TGTGCCAGCAGCCCCTTAGGGACTTACAATGAGCAGTTCTTC. It is translated as CASSPLGTYNEQFF.